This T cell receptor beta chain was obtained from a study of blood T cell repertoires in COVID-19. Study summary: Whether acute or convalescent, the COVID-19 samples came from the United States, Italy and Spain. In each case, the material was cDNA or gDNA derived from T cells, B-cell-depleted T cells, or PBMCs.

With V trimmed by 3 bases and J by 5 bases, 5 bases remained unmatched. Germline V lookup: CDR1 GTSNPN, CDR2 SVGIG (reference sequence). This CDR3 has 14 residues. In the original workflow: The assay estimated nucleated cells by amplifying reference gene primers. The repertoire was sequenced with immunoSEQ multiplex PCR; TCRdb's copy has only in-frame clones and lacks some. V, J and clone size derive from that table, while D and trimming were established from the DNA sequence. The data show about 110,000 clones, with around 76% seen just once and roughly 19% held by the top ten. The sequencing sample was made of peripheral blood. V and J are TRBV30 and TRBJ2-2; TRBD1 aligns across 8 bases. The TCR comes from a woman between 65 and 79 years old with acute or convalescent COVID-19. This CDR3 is CAWSNDRGTGELFF. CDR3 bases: TGTGCCTGGAGCAATGACAGGGGAACCGGGGAGCTGTTTTTT.